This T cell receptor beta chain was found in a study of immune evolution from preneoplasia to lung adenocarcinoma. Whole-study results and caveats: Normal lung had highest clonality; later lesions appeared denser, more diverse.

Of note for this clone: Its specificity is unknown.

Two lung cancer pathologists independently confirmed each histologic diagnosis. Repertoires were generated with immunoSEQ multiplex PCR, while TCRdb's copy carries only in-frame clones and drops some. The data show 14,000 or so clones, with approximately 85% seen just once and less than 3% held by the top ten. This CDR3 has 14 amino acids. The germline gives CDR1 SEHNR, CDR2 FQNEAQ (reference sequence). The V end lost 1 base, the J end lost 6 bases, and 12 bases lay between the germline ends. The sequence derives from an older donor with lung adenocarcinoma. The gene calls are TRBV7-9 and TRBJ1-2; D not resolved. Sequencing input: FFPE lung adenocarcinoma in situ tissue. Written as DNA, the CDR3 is TGTGCCAGCAGCTTAGGGCCCCTGATTGATGGCTACACCTTC. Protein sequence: CASSLGPLIDGYTF.